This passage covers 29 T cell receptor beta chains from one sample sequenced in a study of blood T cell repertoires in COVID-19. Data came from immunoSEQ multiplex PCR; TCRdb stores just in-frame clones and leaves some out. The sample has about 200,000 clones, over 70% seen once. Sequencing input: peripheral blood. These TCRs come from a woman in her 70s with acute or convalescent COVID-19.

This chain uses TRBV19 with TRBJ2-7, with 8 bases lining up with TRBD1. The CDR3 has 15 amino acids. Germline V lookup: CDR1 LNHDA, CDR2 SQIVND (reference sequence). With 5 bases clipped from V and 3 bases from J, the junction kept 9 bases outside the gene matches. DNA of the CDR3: TGTGCCAGTAGTTACTCCGGGACAGGCCGCTACGAGCAGTACTTC. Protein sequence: CASSYSGTGRYEQYF.

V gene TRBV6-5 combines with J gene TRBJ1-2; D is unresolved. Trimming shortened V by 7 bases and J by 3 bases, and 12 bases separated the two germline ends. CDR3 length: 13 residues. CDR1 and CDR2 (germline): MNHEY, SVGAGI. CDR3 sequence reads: CASKLAGYYGYTF. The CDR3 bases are TGTGCCAGCAAGCTGGCGGGTTACTATGGCTACACCTTC.

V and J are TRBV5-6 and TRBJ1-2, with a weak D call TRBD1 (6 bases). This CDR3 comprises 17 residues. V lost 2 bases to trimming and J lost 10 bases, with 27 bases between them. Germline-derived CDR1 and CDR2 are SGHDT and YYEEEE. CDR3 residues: CASSLPVNPAGGRDYTF. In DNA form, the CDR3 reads TGTGCCAGCAGCTTACCTGTGAACCCGGCCGGGGGGCGTGACTACACCTTC.

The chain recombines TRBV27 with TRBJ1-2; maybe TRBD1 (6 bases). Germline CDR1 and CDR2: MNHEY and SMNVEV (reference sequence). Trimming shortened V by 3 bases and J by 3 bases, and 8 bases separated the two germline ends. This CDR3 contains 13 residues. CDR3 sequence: CASSFAGDYGYTF. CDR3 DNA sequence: TGTGCCAGCAGTTTCGCAGGGGACTATGGCTACACCTTC.

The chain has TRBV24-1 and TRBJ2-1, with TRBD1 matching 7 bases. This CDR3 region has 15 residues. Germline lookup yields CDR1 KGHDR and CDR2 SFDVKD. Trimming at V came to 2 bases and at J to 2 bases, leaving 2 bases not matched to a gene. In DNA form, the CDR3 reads TGTGCCACCAGTGATTGGGGGACAGCCTACAATGAGCAGTTCTTC. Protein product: CATSDWGTAYNEQFF.

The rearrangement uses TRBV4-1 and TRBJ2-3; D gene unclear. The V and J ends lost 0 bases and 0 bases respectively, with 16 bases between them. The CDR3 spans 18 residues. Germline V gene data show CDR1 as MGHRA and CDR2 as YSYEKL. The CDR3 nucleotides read TGCGCCAGCAGCCAAGAGTTGTCCAGGCTGCTTAGCACAGATACGCAGTATTTT. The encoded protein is CASSQELSRLLSTDTQYF.

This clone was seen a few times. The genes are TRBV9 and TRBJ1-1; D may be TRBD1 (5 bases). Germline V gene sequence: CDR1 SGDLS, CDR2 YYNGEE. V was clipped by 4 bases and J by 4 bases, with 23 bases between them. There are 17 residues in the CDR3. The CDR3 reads CASSPLGGVGVGTEAFF. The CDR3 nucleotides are TGTGCCAGCAGCCCCCTTGGGGGGGTCGGAGTGGGCACTGAAGCTTTCTTT.

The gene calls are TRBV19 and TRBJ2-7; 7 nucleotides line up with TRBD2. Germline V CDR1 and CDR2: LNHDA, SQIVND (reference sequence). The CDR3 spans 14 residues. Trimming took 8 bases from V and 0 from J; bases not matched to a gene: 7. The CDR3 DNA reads TGTGCCAGTCAACGGGCGGGAGACTCCTACGAGCAGTACTTC. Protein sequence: CASQRAGDSYEQYF.

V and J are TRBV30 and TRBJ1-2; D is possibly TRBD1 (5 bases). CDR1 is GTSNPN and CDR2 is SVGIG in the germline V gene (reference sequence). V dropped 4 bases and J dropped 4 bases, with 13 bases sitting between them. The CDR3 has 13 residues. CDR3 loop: CAWIRVQGYGYTF. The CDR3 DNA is TGTGCCTGGATCAGGGTCCAAGGCTATGGCTACACCTTC.

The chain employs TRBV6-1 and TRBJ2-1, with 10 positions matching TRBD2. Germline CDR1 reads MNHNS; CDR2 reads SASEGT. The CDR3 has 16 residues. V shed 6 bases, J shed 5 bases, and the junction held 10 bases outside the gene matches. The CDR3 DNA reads TGTGCCAGCAGCGAAACCGGACTAGCGGCGAACAATGAGCAGTTCTTC. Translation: CASSETGLAANNEQFF.

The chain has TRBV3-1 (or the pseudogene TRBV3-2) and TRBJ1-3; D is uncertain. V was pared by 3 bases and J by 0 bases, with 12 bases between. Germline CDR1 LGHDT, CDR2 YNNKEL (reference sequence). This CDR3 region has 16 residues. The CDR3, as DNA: TGTGCCAGCAGCCAGGCTCTCCAGGACTCTGGAAACACCATATATTTT. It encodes CASSQALQDSGNTIYF.

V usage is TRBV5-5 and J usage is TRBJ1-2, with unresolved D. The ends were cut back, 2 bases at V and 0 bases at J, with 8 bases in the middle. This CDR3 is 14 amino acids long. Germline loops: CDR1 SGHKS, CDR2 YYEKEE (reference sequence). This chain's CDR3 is CASSLTQANYGYTF. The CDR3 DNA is TGTGCCAGCAGCTTAACACAAGCTAACTATGGCTACACCTTC.

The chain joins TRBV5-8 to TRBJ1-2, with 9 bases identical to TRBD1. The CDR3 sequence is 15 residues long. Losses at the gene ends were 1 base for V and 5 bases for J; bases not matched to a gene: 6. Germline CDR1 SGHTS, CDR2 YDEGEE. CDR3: CASSLWDRVYYGYTF. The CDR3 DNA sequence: TGTGCCAGCAGCTTGTGGGACAGGGTTTATTATGGCTACACCTTC.

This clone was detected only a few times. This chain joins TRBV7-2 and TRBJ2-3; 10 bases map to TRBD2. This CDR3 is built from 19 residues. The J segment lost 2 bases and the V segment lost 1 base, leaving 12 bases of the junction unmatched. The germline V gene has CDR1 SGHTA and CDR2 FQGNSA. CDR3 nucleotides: TGTGCCAGCAGCTTAGTTAGACGGAGCGGGAGGGGATCCACAGATACGCAGTATTTT. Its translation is CASSLVRRSGRGSTDTQYF.

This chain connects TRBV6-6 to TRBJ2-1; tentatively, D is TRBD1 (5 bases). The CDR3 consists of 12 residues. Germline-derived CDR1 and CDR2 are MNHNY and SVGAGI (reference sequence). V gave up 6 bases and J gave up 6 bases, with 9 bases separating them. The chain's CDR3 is CASRLTANEQFF. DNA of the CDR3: TGTGCCAGCAGGTTGACAGCCAATGAGCAGTTCTTC.

The CDR3 reads CASTIGQTGNQPQHF. As DNA, the CDR3 is TGTGCCAGCACGATTGGGCAGACGGGCAATCAGCCCCAGCATTTT. The chain combines TRBV6-5 with TRBJ1-5; D ambiguous. CDR3 length: 15 residues. CDR1 and CDR2 (germline): MNHEY, SVGAGI. The ends were cut back, 7 bases at V and 2 bases at J, with 15 bases in the middle.

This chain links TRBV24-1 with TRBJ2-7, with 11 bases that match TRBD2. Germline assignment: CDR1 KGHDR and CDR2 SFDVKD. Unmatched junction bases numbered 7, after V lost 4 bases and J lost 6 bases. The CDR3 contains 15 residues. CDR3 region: CATSDQTSGRAEQYF. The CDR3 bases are TGTGCCACCAGTGACCAAACTAGCGGGAGAGCCGAGCAGTACTTC.

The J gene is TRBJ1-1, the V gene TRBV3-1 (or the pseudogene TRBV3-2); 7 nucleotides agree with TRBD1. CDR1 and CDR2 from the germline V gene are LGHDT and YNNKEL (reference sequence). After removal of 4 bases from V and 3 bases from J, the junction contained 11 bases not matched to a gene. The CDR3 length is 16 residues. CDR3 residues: CASSPRDRSRDTEAFF. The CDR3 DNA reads TGTGCCAGCAGCCCCCGGGACAGATCAAGGGACACTGAAGCTTTCTTT.

The CDR3 loop reads CTSSQIAGQYNEQFF. DNA of the CDR3: TGCACCAGCAGCCAAATCGCGGGACAGTACAATGAGCAGTTCTTC. The V and J genes are TRBV1 and TRBJ2-1; the listed D gene, TRBD1, was not tested against the DNA. TRBV1 is a known pseudogene. This CDR3 is 15 amino acids long.

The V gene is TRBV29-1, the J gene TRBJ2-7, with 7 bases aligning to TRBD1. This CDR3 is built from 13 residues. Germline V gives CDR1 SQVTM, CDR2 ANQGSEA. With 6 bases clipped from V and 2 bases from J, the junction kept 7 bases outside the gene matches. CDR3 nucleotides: TGCAGCGTGGAGACAGGGTCCACCTACGAGCAGTACTTC. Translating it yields CSVETGSTYEQYF.

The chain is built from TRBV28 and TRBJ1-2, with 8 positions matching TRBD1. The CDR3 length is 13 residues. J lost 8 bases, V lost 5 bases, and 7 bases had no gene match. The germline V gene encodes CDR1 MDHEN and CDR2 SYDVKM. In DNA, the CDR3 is TGTGCCAGCAGTCAAGACAGGGGCGTCGGCTACACCTTC. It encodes CASSQDRGVGYTF.

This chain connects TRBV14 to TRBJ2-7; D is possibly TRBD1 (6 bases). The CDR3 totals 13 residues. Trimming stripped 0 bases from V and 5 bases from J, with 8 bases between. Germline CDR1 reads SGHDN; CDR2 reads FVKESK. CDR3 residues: CASSQDRGHEQYF. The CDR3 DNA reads TGTGCCAGCAGCCAAGACAGGGGACACGAGCAGTACTTC.

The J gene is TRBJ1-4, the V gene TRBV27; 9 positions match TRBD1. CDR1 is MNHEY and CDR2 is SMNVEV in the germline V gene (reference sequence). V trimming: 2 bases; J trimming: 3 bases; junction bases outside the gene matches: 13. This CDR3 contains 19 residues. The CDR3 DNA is TGTGCCAGCAGTTTAACCGGGACAGGGTGGTTTGGGGCTAATGAAAAACTGTTTTTT. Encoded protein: CASSLTGTGWFGANEKLFF.

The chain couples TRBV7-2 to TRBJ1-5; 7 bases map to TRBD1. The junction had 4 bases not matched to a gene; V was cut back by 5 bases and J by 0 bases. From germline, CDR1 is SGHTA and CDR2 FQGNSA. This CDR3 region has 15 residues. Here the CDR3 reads CASSPDRDSNQPQHF. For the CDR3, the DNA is TGTGCCAGCAGCCCCGACAGGGATAGCAATCAGCCCCAGCATTTT.

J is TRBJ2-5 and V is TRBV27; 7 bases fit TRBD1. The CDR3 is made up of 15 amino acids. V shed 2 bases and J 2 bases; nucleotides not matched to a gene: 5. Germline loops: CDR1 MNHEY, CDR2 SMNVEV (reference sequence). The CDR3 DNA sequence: TGTGCCAGCAGTTTAAACAGGGGAAGACAAGAGACCCAGTACTTC. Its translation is CASSLNRGRQETQYF.

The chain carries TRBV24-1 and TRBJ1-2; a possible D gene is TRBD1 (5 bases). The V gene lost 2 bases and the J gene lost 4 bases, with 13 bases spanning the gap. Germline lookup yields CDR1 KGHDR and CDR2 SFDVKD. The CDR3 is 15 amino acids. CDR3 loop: CATSDSRGAGYGYTF. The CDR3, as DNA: TGTGCCACCAGTGATTCCCGCGGGGCTGGCTATGGCTACACCTTC.

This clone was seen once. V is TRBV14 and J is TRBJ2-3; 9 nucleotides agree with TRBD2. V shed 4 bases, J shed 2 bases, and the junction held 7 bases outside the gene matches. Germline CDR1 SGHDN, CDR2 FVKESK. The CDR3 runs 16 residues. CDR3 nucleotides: TGTGCCAGCAGCCCTTTAGCGGGAGTGAACACAGATACGCAGTATTTT. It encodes CASSPLAGVNTDTQYF.

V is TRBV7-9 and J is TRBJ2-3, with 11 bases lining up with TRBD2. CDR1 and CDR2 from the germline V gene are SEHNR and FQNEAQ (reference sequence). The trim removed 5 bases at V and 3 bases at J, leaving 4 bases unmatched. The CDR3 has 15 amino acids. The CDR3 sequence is CASSRLAGLTDTQYF. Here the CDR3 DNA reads TGTGCCAGCAGCCGACTAGCGGGATTAACAGATACGCAGTATTTT.

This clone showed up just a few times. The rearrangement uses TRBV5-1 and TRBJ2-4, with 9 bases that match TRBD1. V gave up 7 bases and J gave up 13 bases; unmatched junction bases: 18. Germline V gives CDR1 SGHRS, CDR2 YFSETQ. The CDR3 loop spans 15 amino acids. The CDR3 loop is CASAEDGQGSYIQYF. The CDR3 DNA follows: TGCGCCAGCGCCGAGGACGGACAGGGGAGTTATATCCAGTACTTC.